One and the same sample provided the 27 T cell receptor beta chains below, sequenced in a study of T cell responses to AZD1222 COVID-19 vaccine. The assay was immunoSEQ multiplex PCR, and TCRdb's table has in-frame clones only and misses some. Among 63,000 or so clones listed, 85% were seen once. The sequences come from peripheral blood, collected on day 0 of AZD1222 vaccination. These receptors came from an adult in good health.

The chain links TRBV5-4 to TRBJ1-6, with 9 bases fitting TRBD1. Trimming at V came to 0 bases and at J to 4 bases, leaving 2 bases not matched to a gene. Germline V gene data show CDR1 as SGHNT and CDR2 as YYREEE (reference sequence). CDR3 length: 16 amino acids. The CDR3 coding sequence is TGTGCCAGCAGCTTGGAGACAGGGGGTTATAATTCACCCCTCCACTTT. Translating gives CASSLETGGYNSPLHF.

In its sample, this clone was seen a few times. V and J are TRBV27 and TRBJ1-3, with D possibly TRBD1 on 5 matching bases. Germline loops: CDR1 MNHEY, CDR2 SMNVEV (reference sequence). The CDR3 is made up of 14 amino acids. Trimming removed 4 bases at V and 4 bases at J, with 11 bases between. CDR3 DNA sequence: TGTGCCAGCAGTTCGACAGAACCAGGAAACACCATATATTTT. Its protein is CASSSTEPGNTIYF.

The chain links TRBV5-1 to TRBJ1-1, with D perhaps TRBD1 (5 bases). From germline, CDR1 is SGHRS and CDR2 YFSETQ. This CDR3 is 14 amino acids long. Trimming removed 1 base at V and 6 bases at J, with 13 bases between. The CDR3 DNA is TGCGCCAGCAGCTTGCTAGGGGACTCCTCTGAAGCTTTCTTT. This translates into CASSLLGDSSEAFF.

This sequence joins TRBV7-2 and TRBJ1-5, with 9 bases fitting TRBD1. CDR3 size: 15 residues. The trim removed 2 bases at V and 5 bases at J, leaving 4 bases unmatched. CDR1 and CDR2 (germline): SGHTA, FQGNSA. The CDR3: CASSLNTGGDQPQHF. Here the CDR3 DNA reads TGTGCCAGCAGCTTAAACACAGGGGGCGATCAGCCCCAGCATTTT.

The chain joins TRBV11-2 to TRBJ1-2; D is possibly TRBD1 (6 bases). Germline CDR1 SGHAT, CDR2 FQNNGV. The CDR3 loop spans 15 amino acids. Trimming removed 2 bases at V and 0 bases at J, with 10 bases between. DNA for the CDR3: TGTGCCAGCAGCTTAACGGACAGCCCTAACTATGGCTACACCTTC. It encodes CASSLTDSPNYGYTF.

This chain connects TRBV5-4 to TRBJ1-1; 7 bases match TRBD1. J lost 7 bases, V lost 2 bases, and 5 bases had no gene match. This CDR3 has 13 residues. Germline lookup yields CDR1 SGHNT and CDR2 YYREEE (reference sequence). CDR3 nucleotide sequence: TGTGCCAGCAGCTTAGGTGGGACAGTTGAAGCTTTCTTT. This codes for CASSLGGTVEAFF.

This clone was found a few times. This rearrangement joins TRBV7-8 to TRBJ2-3, with 11 positions matching TRBD2. This CDR3 spans 17 amino acids. The trim removed 1 base at V and 0 bases at J, leaving 3 bases unmatched. Germline V CDR1 and CDR2: SGHVS, FQNEAQ. The CDR3 coding sequence is TGTGCCAGCAGCTTAGGGACTAGCGGGTCTAGCACAGATACGCAGTATTTT. This translates into CASSLGTSGSSTDTQYF.

The rearrangement joins TRBV11-2 to TRBJ2-7; no firm D call. The germline V and J ends were trimmed by 1 base and 2 bases, with 6 bases remaining between them. Germline V CDR1 and CDR2: SGHAT, FQNNGV. This CDR3 has 13 residues. Here the CDR3 DNA reads TGTGCCAGCAGCTTAGGCAGCACCTACGAGCAGTACTTC. Its translation: CASSLGSTYEQYF.

The V gene is TRBV7-8, the J gene TRBJ1-5, with D perhaps matching TRBD1 (5 bases). V lost 2 bases, J lost 3 bases, and 20 bases lay in between. CDR1 and CDR2 from the germline V gene are SGHVS and FQNEAQ. The CDR3 length is 18 residues. The DNA for the CDR3 is TGTGCCAGCAGCTTAACTTCATCTAGGGGTTATTTCAATCAGCCCCAGCATTTT. It yields the protein CASSLTSSRGYFNQPQHF.

To note about this clone: A read error is possible here, since a much larger clone lies one base away. The chain uses TRBV5-1 and TRBJ2-2; 9 bases map to TRBD2. Trimming removed 0 bases from V and 5 bases from J; junction bases left unmatched: 5. From germline, CDR1 is SGHRS and CDR2 YFSETQ. The CDR3 has 16 residues. Written as DNA, the CDR3 is TGCGCCAGCAGCTTGGCGGCGGGGGGGCTTACCGGGGAGCTGTTTTTT. This translates into CASSLAAGGLTGELFF.

The rearrangement links TRBV6-5 to TRBJ1-2; D uncertain. The CDR3 totals 16 residues. Trimming pared 0 bases from V and 5 bases from J, leaving 16 bases between. Germline CDR1 is MNHEY and CDR2 is SVGAGI. CDR3 region: CASSYSNGGEPYGYTF. The CDR3 DNA reads as TGTGCCAGCAGTTACTCGAACGGCGGGGAGCCTTATGGCTACACCTTC.

The rearrangement uses TRBV29-1 and TRBJ1-1; 10 bases match TRBD1. The CDR3 covers 12 residues. Trimming removed 3 bases from V and 10 bases from J; junction bases left unmatched: 5. From germline, CDR1 is SQVTM and CDR2 ANQGSEA. DNA of the CDR3: TGCAGCGTTGAGTGGGACAGGGGATTAGCTTTCTTT. Its protein product is CSVEWDRGLAFF.

The V and J genes are TRBV3-1 (or the pseudogene TRBV3-2) and TRBJ1-1; D is possibly TRBD1 (6 bases). V lost 4 bases and J lost 6, with 15 bases in between. CDR3 length: 14 residues. CDR1 is LGHDT and CDR2 is YNNKEL in the germline V gene (reference sequence). CDR3 nucleotides: TGTGCCAGCAGCCTATTGAGGGGGGTCGCTGAAGCTTTCTTT. Protein sequence: CASSLLRGVAEAFF.

V gene TRBV9 combines with J gene TRBJ2-2; D possibly matches TRBD1 or TRBD2 (6 bases each). The V and J ends lost 1 base and 5 bases respectively, with 15 bases between them. The V gene's germline CDR1 is SGDLS and CDR2 YYNGEE. The length of the CDR3 is 16 residues. Here the CDR3 reads CASSVSPGARTGELFF. The DNA for the CDR3 is TGTGCCAGCAGCGTAAGTCCGGGGGCGAGGACCGGGGAGCTGTTTTTT.

The chain employs TRBV15 and TRBJ1-2, with 8 positions matching TRBD1. The CDR3 has 14 residues. Germline CDR1 LNHNV, CDR2 YYDKDF (reference sequence). The V segment lost 2 bases and the J segment 8 bases; nucleotides outside the gene matches: 7. As DNA, the CDR3 is TGTGCCACCAGCAGACCGGACAGGGAGGTGGGCTACACCTTC. Its protein product is CATSRPDREVGYTF.

In DNA form, the CDR3 reads TGTGCCACCAGTGCCAGCGGGGTGTCCGCAGATACGCAGTATTTT. This gives the protein CATSASGVSADTQYF. V gene TRBV24-1 combines with J gene TRBJ2-3; 7 bases line up with TRBD2. This CDR3 has 15 amino acids. The V gene end was trimmed by 5 bases and the J gene end by 4 bases; junction bases not matched to a gene: 8. The germline V gene encodes CDR1 KGHDR and CDR2 SFDVKD.

CDR3 amino acids: CASSAWVLGLNTEAFF. CDR3 coding DNA: TGTGCCAGCAGTGCTTGGGTACTGGGGCTGAACACTGAAGCTTTCTTT. V gene TRBV2 combines with J gene TRBJ1-1, with a possible D match to TRBD1 (5 bases). Germline CDR1 SNHLY, CDR2 FYNNEI. CDR3 length equals 16 residues. V was cut by 4 bases and J by 0 bases, with 15 bases left in between.

This chain uses TRBV30 with TRBJ1-2; no clear D gene. The V end lost 0 bases, the J end lost 9 bases, and 8 bases lay between the germline ends. Germline CDR1 reads GTSNPN; CDR2 reads SVGIG (reference sequence). This CDR3 comprises 11 residues. Here the CDR3 DNA reads TGTGCCTGGAGTGTATCTCGAAGCTACACCTTC. Translation: CAWSVSRSYTF.

The chain has TRBV3-1 (or the pseudogene TRBV3-2) and TRBJ2-1; 10 nucleotides match TRBD2. V dropped 7 bases and J dropped 3; count of bases not matched to a gene: 6. The V gene's germline CDR1 is LGHDT and CDR2 YNNKEL (reference sequence). This CDR3 region has 15 residues. CDR3 protein: CASTQRGGLYNEQFF. CDR3 nucleotide sequence: TGTGCCAGCACACAGCGGGGGGGGCTCTACAATGAGCAGTTCTTC.

Here the CDR3 DNA reads TGTGCCAGCAGTAATCGACCCCCCCATGAGCAGTTCTTC. Its protein is CASSNRPPHEQFF. The chain uses TRBV25-1 and TRBJ2-1; D remains ambiguous. This CDR3 has 13 residues. Germline V gene lookup returns CDR1 MGHDK and CDR2 SYGVNS. V gave up 5 bases and J gave up 8 bases, with 13 bases separating them.

The V call is TRBV28, the J call TRBJ1-4; 8 nucleotides align to TRBD1. Germline lookup yields CDR1 MDHEN and CDR2 SYDVKM. There are 16 residues in the CDR3. The V and J ends lost 11 bases and 6 bases, in that order; junction bases with no gene match: 17. The chain's CDR3 is CACSGTGFTMYEKLFF. The CDR3 DNA follows: TGTGCCTGCTCCGGGACAGGATTCACTATGTATGAAAAACTGTTTTTT.

The chain uses TRBV9 and TRBJ1-1; D is undetermined. Germline V gene sequence: CDR1 SGDLS, CDR2 YYNGEE. The CDR3 is 13 residues long. Deletions cut 1 base from V and 5 bases from J, with 9 bases between. The CDR3 spells CASSVTQGTEAFF. CDR3 in DNA: TGTGCCAGCAGCGTAACCCAAGGGACTGAAGCTTTCTTT.

The rearrangement links TRBV30 to TRBJ1-1; tentative D call: TRBD1 (5 bases). This CDR3 has 11 residues. Trimming shortened V by 7 bases and J by 5 bases, and 11 bases separated the two germline ends. Germline V gene data show CDR1 as GTSNPN and CDR2 as SVGIG (reference sequence). CDR3 nucleotide sequence: TGTGCCTTAGGGGTTGGGACTGAAGCTTTCTTT. Amino acid sequence: CALGVGTEAFF.

The chain has TRBV19 and TRBJ1-5, with D unresolved. Trimming pared 3 bases from V and 9 bases from J, leaving 9 bases between. The length of the CDR3 is 12 residues. Germline V gene sequence: CDR1 LNHDA, CDR2 SQIVND (reference sequence). CDR3 sequence reads: CASSMPGLPQHF. In DNA, the CDR3 is TGTGCCAGTAGTATGCCTGGTTTGCCCCAGCATTTT.

The chain carries TRBV12-3 or TRBV12-4 and TRBJ1-1; D not certain. The CDR3 consists of 13 residues. The germline V and J ends were trimmed by 2 bases and 2 bases, with 6 bases remaining between them. DNA for the CDR3: TGTGCCAGCAGTTTACGGGGTAACACTGAAGCTTTCTTT. It translates to CASSLRGNTEAFF.

The chain has TRBV10-3 and TRBJ1-2, with TRBD1 matching 9 bases. CDR3 length: 18 residues. Germline lookup yields CDR1 ENHRY and CDR2 SYGVKD. V was pared by 4 bases and J by 3 bases, with 15 bases of the junction left unmatched. DNA for the CDR3: TGTGCCATCAGTGGGGGCCGGCGGGACAGGGCATCCCACTATGGCTACACCTTC. It encodes CAISGGRRDRASHYGYTF.

This clone was counted a few times. This chain uses TRBV28 with TRBJ2-3; 8 bases map to TRBD2. Losses at the gene ends were 4 bases for V and 3 bases for J; bases not matched to a gene: 12. In germline, CDR1 is MDHEN, CDR2 SYDVKM. The CDR3 sequence is 17 residues long. The DNA of the CDR3 is TGTGCCAGCAGTTCAGACACGCTCCCGGGGGGGACAGATACGCAGTATTTT. It encodes CASSSDTLPGGTDTQYF.